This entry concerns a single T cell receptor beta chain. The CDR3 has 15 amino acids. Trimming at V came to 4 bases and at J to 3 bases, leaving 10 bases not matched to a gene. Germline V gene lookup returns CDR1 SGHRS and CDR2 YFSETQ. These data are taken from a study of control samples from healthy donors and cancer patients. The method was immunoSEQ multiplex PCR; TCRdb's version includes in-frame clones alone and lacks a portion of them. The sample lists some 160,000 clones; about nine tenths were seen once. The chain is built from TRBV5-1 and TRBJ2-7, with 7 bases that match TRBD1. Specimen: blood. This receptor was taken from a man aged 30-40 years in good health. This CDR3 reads CASSLAGTGDYEQYF. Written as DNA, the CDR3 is TGCGCCAGCAGCCTCGCAGGCACAGGGGACTACGAGCAGTACTTC.